The 23 T cell receptor beta chains given below trace back to one sample, sequenced in a study of a mutant IDH1 vaccine in newly diagnosed glioma. Indicated time point: week 5, during vaccination. One vaccine dose held 300 ug of mutant IDH1 20-mer peptide and came with topical imiquimod. Their specific antigens are unknown. Using immunoSEQ multiplex PCR, the repertoire was profiled, and TCRdb retains in-frame clones only, with some absent. Of about 38,000 clones in the sample, roughly 76% are singletons; the top ten hold around 10%. Source: PBMCs, taken from a glioma patient whose treatment included an IDH1 peptide vaccine. These receptors came from a man aged 45-65 years with glioma.

This clone was seen a few times. This chain links TRBV29-1 with TRBJ1-2; D gene uncertain. This CDR3 is 11 amino acids long. Germline V gene data show CDR1 as SQVTM and CDR2 as ANQGSEA. V lost 5 bases to trimming and J lost 4 bases, with 8 bases between them. This CDR3 is CSVRSVYGYTF. The CDR3 bases are TGCAGCGTTCGCTCTGTCTATGGCTACACCTTC.

This sequence joins TRBV5-4 and TRBJ2-7; the D gene is possibly TRBD2 (6 bases). V lost 4 bases and J lost 3, with 8 bases in between. Germline assignment: CDR1 SGHNT and CDR2 YYREEE (reference sequence). The CDR3 is made up of 12 amino acids. The CDR3 DNA sequence: TGTGCCAGCAGCCGGGGAGGCTACGAGCAGTACTTC. This translates into CASSRGGYEQYF.

The CDR3 protein is CTSRGGGDRYEQYF. The CDR3 region has the DNA TGCACCAGCAGGGGCGGGGGTGATAGGTACGAGCAGTACTTC. The V and J genes are TRBV1 and TRBJ2-7; the table names TRBD2, a call not compared with the DNA. TRBV1 is termed a pseudogene. CDR3 length equals 14 residues.

J is TRBJ2-4 and V is TRBV2; no firm D call. The CDR3 is made up of 11 amino acids. V was clipped by 8 bases and J by 5 bases, with 7 bases between them. CDR1 and CDR2 from the germline V gene are SNHLY and FYNNEI. This chain's CDR3 is CASRVQNIQYF. CDR3 DNA: TGTGCCAGCCGCGTCCAAAACATTCAGTACTTC.

The chain uses TRBV2 and TRBJ2-3, with 8 positions matching TRBD1. V shed 3 bases and J 1 base; nucleotides not matched to a gene: 3. Germline loops: CDR1 SNHLY, CDR2 FYNNEI. The CDR3 length is 15 residues. CDR3 sequence (DNA): TGTGCCAGCAGTGAGGCAGGGGGCGGCACAGATACGCAGTATTTT. This sequence encodes CASSEAGGGTDTQYF.

The sample holds one count of this clone. This rearrangement joins TRBV19 to TRBJ1-2; 7 nucleotides agree with TRBD1. The V and J ends lost 3 bases and 3 bases, in that order; junction bases with no gene match: 1. The germline V gene has CDR1 LNHDA and CDR2 SQIVND (reference sequence). The CDR3 contains 13 residues. The CDR3 protein is CASSITGDYGYTF. CDR3 sequence (DNA): TGTGCCAGTAGTATTACAGGGGACTATGGCTACACCTTC.

The chain couples TRBV2 to TRBJ2-5, with D perhaps matching TRBD1 (5 bases). This CDR3 comprises 15 residues. V lost 8 bases, J lost 2 bases, and 18 bases lay in between. Germline CDR1 and CDR2: SNHLY and FYNNEI. This CDR3 is CASRRRAERQETQYF. DNA for the CDR3: TGTGCCAGCCGACGCAGGGCCGAGAGGCAAGAGACCCAGTACTTC.

This sequence joins TRBV2 and TRBJ1-2, with 8 bases lining up with TRBD1. Germline values: CDR1 SNHLY, CDR2 FYNNEI. The CDR3 is 13 residues long. V shed 4 bases and J 7 bases; nucleotides not matched to a gene: 5. This CDR3 reads CASSGQGIRGYTF. In DNA form, the CDR3 reads TGTGCCAGCAGTGGACAGGGGATCCGTGGCTACACCTTC.

The rearrangement joins TRBV28 to TRBJ1-1; D gene unclear. CDR3 size: 12 residues. V was shortened by 5 bases and J by 5 bases, with 9 bases between the two germline ends. Germline V gene lookup returns CDR1 MDHEN and CDR2 SYDVKM. CDR3 sequence: CASSRPGTEAFF. CDR3 nucleotides: TGTGCCAGCAGTCGGCCTGGGACTGAAGCTTTCTTT.

The chain couples TRBV5-1 to TRBJ2-5, with TRBD2 matching 13 bases. Germline-derived CDR1 and CDR2 are SGHRS and YFSETQ. The trim removed 4 bases at V and 2 bases at J, leaving 11 bases unmatched. The CDR3 spans 18 residues. DNA for the CDR3: TGCGCCAGCAGCGGAAGACTAGCGGGAGGCCTTAAACAAGAGACCCAGTACTTC. This codes for CASSGRLAGGLKQETQYF.

The chain links TRBV7-3 to TRBJ2-7; a weak D match, TRBD1 (7 bases). This CDR3 spans 15 amino acids. In germline, CDR1 is SGHTA, CDR2 FQGTGA. Trimming shortened V by 2 bases and J by 0 bases, and 11 bases separated the two germline ends. The CDR3 sequence: CASSLQGGSSYEQYF. DNA of the CDR3: TGTGCCAGCAGCTTACAGGGGGGAAGCTCCTACGAGCAGTACTTC.

This clone appeared a single time. The genes are TRBV19 and TRBJ1-1; no clear D gene. The germline gives CDR1 LNHDA, CDR2 SQIVND (reference sequence). CDR3 length: 13 residues. The ends were cut back, 3 bases at V and 3 bases at J, with 8 bases in the middle. This chain's CDR3 is CASSIQRDTEAFF. The CDR3 nucleotides are TGTGCCAGTAGTATCCAACGGGACACTGAAGCTTTCTTT.

The rearrangement uses TRBV14 and TRBJ1-1, with D perhaps matching TRBD1 (6 bases). This CDR3 comprises 12 residues. V was cut by 2 bases and J by 11 bases, with 12 bases left in between. Per germline, CDR1 SGHDN and CDR2 FVKESK. In nucleotides, the CDR3 is TGTGCCAGCAGCCAACCCGACAGGCGCGCTTTCTTT. The encoded protein is CASSQPDRRAFF.

This clone was seen a few times. V usage is TRBV7-2 and J usage is TRBJ1-2; TRBD1 matches 8 bases. CDR3 size: 16 residues. Per the germline V gene, CDR1 is SGHTA and CDR2 is FQGNSA. Trimming at V came to 5 bases and at J to 4 bases, leaving 12 bases not matched to a gene. CDR3 coding DNA: TGTGCCAGCAGCGCCCGGGACAGGAGGGTTGTCTATGGCTACACCTTC. The encoded protein is CASSARDRRVVYGYTF.

CDR3: CASSADRGDLQETQYF. The CDR3 DNA reads as TGTGCCAGCAGCGCCGACAGGGGGGACCTTCAAGAGACCCAGTACTTC. The rearrangement joins TRBV9 to TRBJ2-5; 9 bases match TRBD1. The junction had 8 bases not matched to a gene; V was cut back by 3 bases and J by 2 bases. Germline V gene data show CDR1 as SGDLS and CDR2 as YYNGEE. CDR3 length: 16 amino acids.

This chain connects TRBV2 to TRBJ2-5, with 7 bases that match TRBD2. TRBJ2-7 explains the end of the DNA better; the J call may be wrong. Germline lookup yields CDR1 SNHLY and CDR2 FYNNEI. The CDR3 has 15 residues. CDR3 bases: TGTGCCAGCAGTGATGACAAAGGGGAGGGTCTCGAGCAGTACTTC. Residues: CASSDDKGEGLEQYF.

This chain connects TRBV19 to TRBJ2-7; 7 bases fit TRBD1. V lost 4 bases and J lost 6; bases outside the gene matches: 6. Germline V gene lookup returns CDR1 LNHDA and CDR2 SQIVND (reference sequence). The CDR3 runs to 13 residues. CDR3 loop: CASSTDRVGEQYF. In nucleotides, the CDR3 is TGTGCCAGTAGTACCGACAGGGTAGGCGAGCAGTACTTC.

This clone was detected only a few times. J is TRBJ1-2 and V is TRBV20-1; D uncertain. The CDR3 extends over 11 amino acids. The germline V gene encodes CDR1 DFQATT and CDR2 SNEGSKA (reference sequence). Trimming cost V 0 bases and J 5 bases, with 4 bases left between them. The CDR3: CSAREAYGYTF. The CDR3 DNA sequence: TGCAGTGCTAGAGAGGCTTATGGCTACACCTTC.

A few counts support this clone. The V call is TRBV5-4, the J call TRBJ2-3, with D tentatively TRBD2 (6 bases). Germline values: CDR1 SGHNT, CDR2 YYREEE (reference sequence). This CDR3 region has 14 residues. V dropped 4 bases and J dropped 3 bases, with 12 bases sitting between them. Here the CDR3 DNA reads TGTGCCAGCAGCGCCGGAGGGGTGACAGATACGCAGTATTTT. Its protein is CASSAGGVTDTQYF.

V usage is TRBV13 and J usage is TRBJ1-3; possible D gene TRBD1, 5 bases. This CDR3 contains 15 residues. Trimming cost V 2 bases and J 4 bases, with 12 bases left between them. Germline V gives CDR1 PRHDT, CDR2 FYEKMQ (reference sequence). CDR3 bases: TGTGCCAGCAGCTTAATGGCGGGGCGCGGAAACACCATATATTTT. It translates to CASSLMAGRGNTIYF. Filled out from reference TRBV13 and TRBJ1-3, the complete variable domain reads AAGVIQSPRHLIKEKRETATLKCYPIPRHDTVYWYQQGPGQDPQFLISFYEKMQSDKGSIPDRFSAQQFSDYHSELNMSSLELGDSALYFCASSLMAGRGNTIYFGEGSWLTVV.

This chain uses TRBV7-9 with TRBJ2-7; TRBD1 is a possible D gene (5 bases). CDR3 size: 15 residues. Trimming left V 1 base short and J 3 bases short, with 13 bases between. CDR1 and CDR2 from the germline V gene are SEHNR and FQNEAQ (reference sequence). CDR3 nucleotide sequence: TGTGCCAGCAGCTTAGGAGGTGCAGGGCACTACGAGCAGTACTTC. It codes for CASSLGGAGHYEQYF.

This chain links TRBV6-5 with TRBJ2-5; 7 bases line up with TRBD1. CDR1 and CDR2 from the germline V gene are MNHEY and SVGAGI. The CDR3 loop spans 14 amino acids. V shed 2 bases and J 2 bases; nucleotides not matched to a gene: 2. CDR3 nucleotides: TGTGCCAGCAGTTACCGGGACAGACAAGAGACCCAGTACTTC. Protein sequence: CASSYRDRQETQYF.

In its sample, this clone was seen a few times. The V call is TRBV5-4, the J call TRBJ2-1, with D possibly matching TRBD1 (6 bases). Trimming removed 5 bases from V and 1 base from J, with 13 bases in between. The CDR3 runs to 15 residues. The germline V gene encodes CDR1 SGHNT and CDR2 YYREEE (reference sequence). The CDR3 reads CASRDEGESYNEQFF. The CDR3 DNA reads TGTGCCAGCAGAGACGAGGGGGAGTCCTACAATGAGCAGTTCTTC.